This T cell receptor (beta chain) was sequenced for a study of T cell repertoires in cytomegalovirus infection. About the research overall: From public TCR beta signatures came an indication of both CMV infection and matching HLA type.

This CDR3 is 14 amino acids long. V shed 10 bases and J shed 0 bases, with 16 bases lying between them. From germline, CDR1 is ENHRY and CDR2 SYGVKD. MiXCR, run by TCRdb on the reads, gives a single entry per CDR3 protein. The table has about 220,000 distinct CDR3 sequences, roughly 34% seen once. This clonotype was detected a few times. What it binds is not known. The study's findings and limits: The study identified carriers of CMV plus the relevant HLA from cumulative public TCR beta family frequency.

The J gene is TRBJ2-7, the V gene TRBV10-3, with D perhaps TRBD2 (5 bases). The TCR originated in a human donor in good health (CMV status not recorded). Some clones in this sample may be carry-over from other donors' samples. The sequencing here drew on CD8+ T cells from cultured PBMCs, taken from culture after CMV antigen stimulation. CDR3 nucleotides: TGTGCCACCGCCCCCGGGGAAAGCTCCTACGAGCAGTACTTC. As protein: CATAPGESSYEQYF.